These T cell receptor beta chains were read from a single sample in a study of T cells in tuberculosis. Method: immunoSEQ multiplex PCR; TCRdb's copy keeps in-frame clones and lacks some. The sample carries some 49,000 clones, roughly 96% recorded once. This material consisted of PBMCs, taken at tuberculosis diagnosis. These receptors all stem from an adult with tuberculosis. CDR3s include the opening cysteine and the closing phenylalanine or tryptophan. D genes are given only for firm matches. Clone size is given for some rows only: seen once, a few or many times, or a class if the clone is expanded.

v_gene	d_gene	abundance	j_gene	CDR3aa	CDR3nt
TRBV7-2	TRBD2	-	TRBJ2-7	CASSRTSAPYEQYF	TGTGCCAGCAGCAGGACTAGCGCCCCTTACGAGCAGTACTTC
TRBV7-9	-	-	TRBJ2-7	CASSAGGTDLYEQYF	TGTGCCAGCAGCGCCGGCGGGACAGACCTCTACGAGCAGTACTTC
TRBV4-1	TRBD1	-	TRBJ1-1	CASREPTGARTEAFF	TGCGCCAGCAGAGAACCGACAGGGGCACGAACTGAAGCTTTCTTT
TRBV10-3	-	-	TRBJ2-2	CAIFGGTNTGELFF	TGTGCCATCTTCGGCGGTACGAACACCGGGGAGCTGTTTTTT
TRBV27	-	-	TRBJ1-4	CASRRVARTDEKLFF	TGTGCCAGCAGGAGGGTAGCCAGGACAGATGAAAAACTGTTTTTT
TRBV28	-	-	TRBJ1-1	CASRSLYTEAFF	TGTGCCAGCAGGAGTCTCTACACTGAAGCTTTCTTT
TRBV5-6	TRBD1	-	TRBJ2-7	CASSSWTGRYEQYF	TGTGCCAGCAGCTCCTGGACAGGGCGCTACGAGCAGTACTTC
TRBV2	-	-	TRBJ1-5	CASSEGGQSNQPQHF	TGTGCCAGCAGTGAAGGGGGCCAGTCCAATCAGCCCCAGCATTTT
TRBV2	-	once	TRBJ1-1	CASSQDFFPEAFF	TGTGCCAGCAGCCAGGACTTTTTCCCTGAAGCTTTCTTT
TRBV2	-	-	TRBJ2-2	CASSEDLGELFF	TGTGCCAGCAGTGAAGACCTAGGGGAGCTGTTTTTT
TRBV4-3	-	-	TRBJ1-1	CASSQEYGQAIKAFF	TGCGCCAGCAGCCAAGAATATGGCCAGGCGATTAAGGCTTTCTTT
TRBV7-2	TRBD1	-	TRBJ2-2	CASRPGQGNTGELFF	TGTGCCAGCCGTCCGGGACAGGGGAACACCGGGGAGCTGTTTTTT
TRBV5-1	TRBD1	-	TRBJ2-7	CASSRGTGGEQYF	TGCGCCAGCAGCCGCGGGACAGGGGGCGAGCAGTACTTC
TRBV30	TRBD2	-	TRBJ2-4	CAWRGTSGLAKNIQYF	TGTGCCTGGAGGGGGACTAGCGGACTAGCCAAAAACATTCAGTACTTC
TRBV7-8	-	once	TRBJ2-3	CASSLDGRSTDTQYF	TGTGCCAGCAGCTTAGACGGGAGAAGCACAGATACGCAGTATTTT
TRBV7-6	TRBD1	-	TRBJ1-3	CASSPPPDRVTGNTIYF	TGTGCCAGCAGCCCACCCCCAGACAGGGTAACTGGAAACACCATATATTTT
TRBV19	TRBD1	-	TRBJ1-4	CASSTYPGQGNEKLFF	TGTGCCAGTAGTACGTATCCGGGACAGGGGAATGAAAAACTGTTTTTT
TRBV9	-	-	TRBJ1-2	CASSVGARVVYGYTF	TGTGCCAGCAGCGTAGGGGCGCGGGTCGTCTATGGCTACACCTTC
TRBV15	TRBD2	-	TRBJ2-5	CATSRVPGTSETQYF	TGTGCCACCAGCAGAGTTCCCGGGACTAGTGAGACCCAGTACTTC
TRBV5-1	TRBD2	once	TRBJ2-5	CASTRERETQYF	TGCGCCAGCACGCGGGAGCGGGAGACCCAGTACTTC
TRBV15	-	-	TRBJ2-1	CATSRGSRGNEQFF	TGTGCCACCAGCAGGGGTTCTCGGGGGAATGAGCAGTTCTTC
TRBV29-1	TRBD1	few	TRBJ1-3	CSVGGTAKDSGNTIYF	TGCAGCGTTGGAGGGACAGCCAAAGACTCTGGAAACACCATATATTTT
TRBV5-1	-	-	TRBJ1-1	CASSLGGGEGAFF	TGCGCCAGCAGCTTAGGGGGTGGCGAGGGAGCTTTCTTT
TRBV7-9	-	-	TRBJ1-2	CASSLSGFGYGYTF	TGTGCCAGCAGCTTATCAGGGTTTGGGTATGGCTACACCTTC
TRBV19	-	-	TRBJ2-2	CASSMENGHSTGELFF	TGTGCCAGTAGTATGGAAAACGGACACAGCACCGGGGAGCTGTTTTTT
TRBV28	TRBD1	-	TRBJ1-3	CASQGAGNTIYF	TGTGCCAGTCAGGGGGCTGGAAACACCATATATTTT
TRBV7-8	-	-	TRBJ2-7	CASRPTRSAGEQYF	TGTGCCAGCAGACCCACACGATCCGCCGGGGAGCAGTACTTC